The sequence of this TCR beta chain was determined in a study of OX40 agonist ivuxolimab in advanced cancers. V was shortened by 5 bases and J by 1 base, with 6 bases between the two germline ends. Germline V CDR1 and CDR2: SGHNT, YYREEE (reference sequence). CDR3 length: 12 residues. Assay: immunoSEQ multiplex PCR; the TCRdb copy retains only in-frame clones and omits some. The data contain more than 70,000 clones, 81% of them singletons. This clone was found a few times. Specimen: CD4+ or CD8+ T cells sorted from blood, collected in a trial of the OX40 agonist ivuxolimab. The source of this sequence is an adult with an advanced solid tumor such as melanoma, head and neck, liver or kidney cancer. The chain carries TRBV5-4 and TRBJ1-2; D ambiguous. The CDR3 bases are TGTGCCAGCAGTCCTGATAACTATGGCTACACCTTC. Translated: CASSPDNYGYTF.